This T cell receptor (beta chain) was sequenced for a study of blood T cell repertoires in COVID-19. Whole-study context: Donors in the United States, Italy and Spain gave samples during acute or convalescent COVID-19. The cDNA or gDNA used as material had been derived from T cells, B-cell-depleted T cells, or PBMCs.

Enrolled through a virtual design, the participants were between about 18 and 100 years of age and came from under 30 US areas. CDR3 length: 17 residues. Per the germline V gene, CDR1 is SQVTM and CDR2 is ANQGSEA. Clones were read by immunoSEQ multiplex PCR, and TCRdb kept only the in-frame ones, dropping some. The sample lists 200,000 or so clones; 88% were seen once. This sequence joins TRBV29-1 and TRBJ2-5, with 14 nucleotides matching TRBD2. The sample was PBMCs or T cells enriched from blood (not recorded which). This TCR came from a woman aged 25 to 39 who had been exposed to COVID-19. CDR3 residues: CSTPGLAGVGGRATQYF. For the CDR3, the DNA is TGCAGTACCCCGGGACTAGCGGGAGTAGGGGGTCGGGCGACCCAGTACTTC.